Each of the 24 T cell receptor beta chains below was sequenced from the same sample in a study of HIV-infected patients and healthy controls. A single record per CDR3 protein comes from TCRdb applying MiXCR to the 5' RACE reads. The sample holds 70,000 or so distinct CDR3 sequences; around 16% are singletons and the top ten take approximately 6%. Sample: CD4+ T cells from blood. The receptors come from a human donor in good health.

This clonotype came up many times. The chain uses TRBV7-2 and TRBJ1-1; weak D call: TRBD1 (5 bases). V was trimmed by 2 bases and J by 6 bases, leaving 13 bases between them. The germline V gene encodes CDR1 SGHTA and CDR2 FQGNSA. The CDR3 covers 14 residues. This CDR3 is CASSLTGTGAEAFF. As DNA, the CDR3 is TGTGCCAGCAGCTTAACAGGAACTGGCGCTGAAGCTTTCTTT.

This clonotype was counted once. This chain links TRBV18 with TRBJ2-7; D remains ambiguous. CDR1 and CDR2 from the germline V gene are KGHSH and LQKENI. V was clipped by 5 bases and J by 5 bases, with 13 bases between them. This CDR3 comprises 13 residues. CDR3 loop: CASSGASFHEQYF. As DNA, the CDR3 is TGTGCCAGCTCAGGCGCCAGTTTCCACGAGCAGTACTTC.

The gene calls are TRBV7-9 and TRBJ2-1, with TRBD2 identical over 15 bases. The CDR3 has 17 residues. The V gene's germline CDR1 is SEHNR and CDR2 FQNEAQ (reference sequence). After removal of 5 bases from V and 0 bases from J, the junction contained 2 bases not matched to a gene. CDR3 loop: CASSRTSGGVSYNEQFF. The CDR3, as DNA: TGTGCCAGCAGCCGGACTAGCGGGGGGGTCTCCTACAATGAGCAGTTCTTC. Looking up the rest from reference TRBV7-9 and TRBJ2-1 gives the full variable domain: DTGVSQNPRHKITKRGQNVTFRCDPISEHNRLYWYRQTLGQGPEFLTYFQNEAQLEKSRLLSDRFSAERPKGSFSTLEIQRTEQGDSAMYLCASSRTSGGVSYNEQFFGPGTRLTVL.

This clonotype was seen many times. The CDR3 nucleotides read TGTGCCAGCACCCTAGTAATACAGGCGTCTAATGAAAAACTGTTTTTT. Translation gives CASTLVIQASNEKLFF. V is TRBV3-2 and J is TRBJ1-4; TRBD1 was called by the table and not checked on the DNA. TRBV3-2 is a pseudogene locus. This CDR3 has 16 residues.

This clonotype showed up many times. This chain links TRBV6-2 or TRBV6-3 with TRBJ2-6, with D possibly TRBD2 on 5 matching bases. The CDR3 sequence is 14 residues long. Trimming stripped 7 bases from V and 4 bases from J, with 11 bases between. Germline lookup yields CDR1 MNHEY and CDR2 SVGEGT. The CDR3 loop is CASMWEPGANVLTF. CDR3 sequence (DNA): TGTGCCAGCATGTGGGAGCCCGGGGCCAACGTCCTGACTTTC.

This clonotype was counted ten times or more. The rearrangement joins TRBV5-1 to TRBJ2-7; 9 nucleotides match TRBD1. Germline assignment: CDR1 SGHRS and CDR2 YFSETQ. This CDR3 is 13 amino acids long. The trim removed 6 bases at V and 3 bases at J, leaving 4 bases unmatched. The CDR3 here is CASTRDRDYEQYF. The CDR3, as DNA: TGCGCCAGCACCCGGGACAGGGACTACGAGCAGTACTTC.

This clonotype showed up just a few times. The chain recombines TRBV13 with TRBJ2-3; possibly TRBD2 for D (5 bases). This CDR3 is 14 amino acids long. The V end lost 5 bases, the J end lost 1 base, and 10 bases lay between the germline ends. In germline, CDR1 is PRHDT, CDR2 FYEKMQ (reference sequence). The CDR3 loop reads CASSRGPGTDTQYF. The CDR3 region has the DNA TGTGCCAGCAGCCGGGGTCCGGGCACAGATACGCAGTATTTT.

This clonotype was seen only a few times. The chain uses TRBV20-1 and TRBJ1-5; possibly TRBD1 for D (6 bases). V was shortened by 0 bases and J by 7 bases, with 13 bases between the two germline ends. The CDR3 covers 14 residues. Germline V lookup: CDR1 DFQATT, CDR2 SNEGSKA (reference sequence). CDR3 sequence: CSARDPGGRQPQHF. CDR3 nucleotide sequence: TGCAGTGCTAGAGATCCGGGGGGCAGGCAGCCCCAGCATTTT.

This clonotype was seen at least ten times. This sequence joins TRBV20-1 and TRBJ1-5, with D uncertain. Germline assignment: CDR1 DFQATT and CDR2 SNEGSKA (reference sequence). V was clipped by 6 bases and J by 0 bases, with 12 bases between them. This CDR3 has 14 amino acids. CDR3 loop: CSANGGNSNQPQHF. The CDR3 DNA sequence: TGCAGTGCCAACGGAGGTAATAGCAATCAGCCCCAGCATTTT.

This clonotype was detected only once. A clone one base away is much larger, so this may be a read error. The chain uses TRBV7-6 and TRBJ2-3; perhaps TRBD1 as D (6 bases). This CDR3 region has 15 residues. Germline V gives CDR1 SGHVS, CDR2 FNYEAQ. The V gene lost 8 bases and the J gene lost 4 bases, with 19 bases spanning the gap. CDR3 sequence (DNA): TGTGCCAGCGGAGGAGCAGGGGCTATCGCAGATACGCAGTATTTT. Encoded protein: CASGGAGAIADTQYF.

V usage is TRBV4-2 and J usage is TRBJ1-2; 9 nucleotides agree with TRBD1. The CDR3 length is 15 residues. Per germline, CDR1 LGHNA and CDR2 YNFKEQ. With 2 bases clipped from V and 8 bases from J, the junction kept 9 bases outside the gene matches. CDR3 region: CASSQRDRVGRGYTF. DNA for the CDR3: TGTGCCAGCAGCCAAAGGGACAGGGTGGGGCGAGGCTACACCTTC.

For this clonotype: This may stem from a read error, because a much larger clone lies one nucleotide away. The chain recombines TRBV19 with TRBJ2-1; 8 bases are a match to TRBD1. The V gene's germline CDR1 is LNHDA and CDR2 SQIVND (reference sequence). The CDR3 sequence is 15 residues long. V lost 6 bases, J lost 6 bases, and 10 bases stayed unmatched. The CDR3 reads CASRTTGAPGNEQFF. The DNA for the CDR3 is TGTGCCAGTAGGACGACAGGGGCACCGGGCAATGAGCAGTTCTTC.

This clonotype was counted ten times or more. The conserved phenylalanine or tryptophan normally closing the CDR3 is absent here, so this likely arose from a read error. The DNA is omitted, as the CDR3 cannot be located on it reliably, and the CDR3 follows TCRdb's listing. The rearrangement joins TRBV7-9 to TRBJ1-2. Inclusive of both ends, the CDR3 amounts to 8 amino acids. In germline, CDR1 is SEHNR, CDR2 FQNEAQ (reference sequence). The CDR3 protein is CASSPLPS.

The chain joins TRBV30 to TRBJ1-5; perhaps TRBD1 as D (6 bases). Germline V gene data show CDR1 as GTSNPN and CDR2 as SVGIG (reference sequence). V dropped 5 bases and J dropped 7 bases, with 18 bases sitting between them. The CDR3 is 14 residues long. DNA of the CDR3: TGTGCCTGGGGAGAGGGCTCCCAGGGGCAGCCCCAGCATTTT. Translated, it gives CAWGEGSQGQPQHF.

This sequence joins TRBV11-3 and TRBJ2-1, with 11 bases aligning to TRBD2. With V trimmed by 1 base and J by 5 bases, 7 bases remained unmatched. Germline CDR1 is SGHNT and CDR2 is YENEEA. This CDR3 comprises 17 residues. The chain's CDR3 is CASSLGTMGLADNEQFF. DNA for the CDR3: TGTGCCAGCAGCTTAGGGACAATGGGACTAGCGGACAATGAGCAGTTCTTC.

J is TRBJ2-1 and V is TRBV14; D is undetermined. This CDR3 contains 12 residues. Per germline, CDR1 SGHDN and CDR2 FVKESK. Trimming left V 4 bases short and J 6 bases short, with 7 bases between. This CDR3 reads CASSLSINEQFF. The DNA of the CDR3 is TGTGCCAGCAGCCTTAGTATCAATGAGCAGTTCTTC.

The CDR3 DNA is TGTGCCAGCTCAAACTTCCAAGGGGGGCGAGAAGAGACCCAGTACTTC. As protein: CASSNFQGGREETQYF. The rearrangement uses TRBV18 and TRBJ2-5; D may correspond to TRBD1 or TRBD2 (6 bases each). Trimming removed 5 bases at V and 3 bases at J, with 19 bases between. The CDR3 has 16 amino acids. The germline V gene encodes CDR1 KGHSH and CDR2 LQKENI. Looking up the rest from reference TRBV18 and TRBJ2-5 gives the full variable domain: NAGVMQNPRHLVRRRGQEARLRCSPMKGHSHVYWYRQLPEEGLKFMVYLQKENIIDESGMPKERFSAEFPKEGPSILRIQQVVRGDSAAYFCASSNFQGGREETQYFGPGTRLLVL.

This clonotype was detected ten times or more. This chain uses TRBV7-8 with TRBJ2-4; D is unresolved. Trimming removed 5 bases at V and 7 bases at J, with 24 bases between. The CDR3 totals 17 residues. CDR1 SGHVS and CDR2 FQNEAQ come from the germline V gene. The DNA of the CDR3 is TGTGCCAGCAGCCCCCCCCTCCGGGCTTCCAATCGGAACATTCAGTACTTC. Translation gives CASSPPLRASNRNIQYF.

This chain joins TRBV20-1 and TRBJ2-5; D is ambiguous. Germline CDR1 and CDR2: DFQATT and SNEGSKA (reference sequence). CDR3 length: 14 residues. V was cut by 8 bases and J by 4 bases, with 20 bases left in between. The CDR3 region is CSPKVVHGLETQYF. In DNA form, the CDR3 reads TGCAGTCCCAAGGTCGTCCACGGGCTAGAGACCCAGTACTTC.

This clonotype was observed many times. The chain employs TRBV28 and TRBJ2-3; tentatively, D is TRBD1 (5 bases). There are 15 residues in the CDR3. V gave up 5 bases and J gave up 2 bases, with 14 bases separating them. CDR1 is MDHEN, CDR2 SYDVKM, per germline. CDR3 residues: CASSKRTTATDTQYF. The CDR3 DNA reads TGTGCCAGCAGTAAAAGAACGACAGCCACAGATACGCAGTATTTT.

V and J are TRBV6-6 and TRBJ2-7, with D maybe TRBD2 (5 bases). Per the germline V gene, CDR1 is MNHNY and CDR2 is SVGAGI (reference sequence). This CDR3 is 12 amino acids long. Trimming removed 5 bases from V and 9 bases from J, with 14 bases in between. As DNA, the CDR3 is TGTGCCAGCAGTCCCCCCGGGGAGTGGCAGTACTTC. Translated: CASSPPGEWQYF.

This clonotype was counted ten times or more. The rearrangement links TRBV28 to TRBJ2-5; a weak D match, TRBD1 (5 bases). Germline V gene data show CDR1 as MDHEN and CDR2 as SYDVKM. Trimming stripped 3 bases from V and 6 bases from J, with 17 bases between. The CDR3 totals 15 residues. The CDR3, as DNA: TGTGCCAGCAGTTTCAGTCAGGGAAGGGGAAAGACCCAGTACTTC. It specifies CASSFSQGRGKTQYF.

In this sample, this clonotype turned up a few times. V is TRBV28 and J is TRBJ1-1; D is uncertain. The V end was cut by 3 bases, the J end by 3 bases, with 11 bases between. Germline V gives CDR1 MDHEN, CDR2 SYDVKM. The CDR3 covers 14 residues. The CDR3 bases are TGTGCCAGCAGTTTTCCCCATGGGGACACTGAAGCTTTCTTT. It codes for CASSFPHGDTEAFF.

A few counts support this clonotype. The V call is TRBV20-1, the J call TRBJ2-7; D perhaps matches TRBD1 (6 bases). V gave up 6 bases and J gave up 5 bases, with 14 bases separating them. Germline V gene lookup returns CDR1 DFQATT and CDR2 SNEGSKA (reference sequence). This CDR3 spans 12 amino acids. CDR3 protein: CSALLGGHEQYF. The CDR3 DNA sequence: TGCAGTGCCCTATTAGGGGGACACGAGCAGTACTTC.